This T cell receptor beta chain was sequenced during a study of metastatic and nonmetastatic thyroid tumors. TCRdb re-clonotyped the PCR reads via MiXCR. The profile shows about 20,000 clones, less than 15% of them singletons. CDR3 length: 16 amino acids. Trimming stripped 0 bases from V and 2 bases from J, with 14 bases between. From germline, CDR1 is MGHRA and CDR2 YSYEKL. Thyroid surgery was preceded by no treatment in any patient. Sequenced: blood. This sequence originates from a male donor with papillary thyroid cancer or a benign thyroid nodule (not recorded which). Some clones in this sample may be carry-over from other donors' samples. The genes are TRBV4-1 and TRBJ2-7; TRBD1 is a possible D gene (7 bases). The CDR3: CASSQDVRGATYEQYF. The CDR3 nucleotides read TGCGCCAGCAGCCAAGATGTCAGGGGGGCCACCTACGAGCAGTACTTC.